The rows below give T cell receptor beta chains drawn from one sample of a study of siplizumab effects on memory and regulatory T cells. The method was immunoSEQ multiplex PCR; TCRdb's version includes in-frame clones alone and lacks a portion of them. The table has more than 85,000 clones, 85% to 90% seen once. The specimen was CD4+ T cells sorted from blood. These receptors all come from a human donor in good health. Both conserved end residues are part of each CDR3. D genes are given only for firm matches. The listing skips clone size in some rows; elsewhere it reads once, few, many or a size class.

.,TRBV18,.,TRBJ1-2,CASSRGNLRGYTF,TGTGCCAGCTCACGGGGGAACTTGAGAGGCTACACCTTC
.,TRBV19,.,TRBJ2-1,CASSTAPGAEQFF,TGTGCCAGTAGTACCGCCCCGGGGGCTGAGCAGTTCTTC
.,TRBV10-2,TRBD2,TRBJ2-3,CASSPTSGSTSTDTQYF,TGCGCCAGCAGTCCCACTAGCGGCTCTACTAGCACAGATACGCAGTATTTT
.,TRBV5-4,.,TRBJ1-2,CASSLTGQDAYGYTF,TGTGCCAGCAGCCTGACAGGCCAAGACGCCTATGGCTACACCTTC
.,TRBV4-1,.,TRBJ1-1,CASSQVSKTAAAFF,TGCGCCAGCAGCCAAGTGTCGAAGACAGCCGCTGCTTTCTTT
.,TRBV30,.,TRBJ1-2,CAWSVGATHYGYTF,TGTGCCTGGAGTGTTGGGGCGACACACTATGGCTACACCTTC
.,TRBV7-2,.,TRBJ1-5,CASSTPQHF,TGTGCCAGCAGCACGCCCCAGCATTTT
.,TRBV27,.,TRBJ1-1,CASSLLREDGLNTEAFF,TGTGCCAGCAGTTTATTACGGGAGGACGGACTGAACACTGAAGCTTTCTTT
.,TRBV9,.,TRBJ2-1,CASTPRGRGDYNEQFF,TGTGCCAGCACCCCCCGGGGGCGAGGGGACTACAATGAGCAGTTCTTC
once,TRBV5-1,TRBD1,TRBJ2-5,CASSFTGGEETQYF,TGCGCCAGCAGCTTTACAGGGGGCGAGGAGACCCAGTACTTC
.,TRBV28,TRBD1,TRBJ1-2,CASNIRQGGTYGYTF,TGTGCCAGCAACATAAGACAGGGGGGTACCTATGGCTACACCTTC
once,TRBV7-7,TRBD2,TRBJ2-1,CASSRSGEYNEQFF,TGTGCTAGCAGCCGTAGCGGGGAATACAATGAGCAGTTCTTC
.,TRBV19,.,TRBJ2-5,CASSITRQETQYF,TGTGCCAGTAGTATAACAAGGCAAGAGACCCAGTACTTC
once,TRBV5-1,.,TRBJ2-5,CASSFSGQETQYF,TGCGCCAGCAGCTTCTCTGGTCAAGAGACCCAGTACTTC
.,TRBV20-1,.,TRBJ2-7,CSAQTSYEQYF,TGCAGCGCCCAGACGTCCTACGAGCAGTACTTC
.,TRBV4-2,.,TRBJ1-3,CASSQDQTGSGNTIYF,TGTGCCAGCAGCCAAGATCAGACAGGCTCTGGAAACACCATATATTTT
.,TRBV15,.,TRBJ2-2,CATRRRGTNTGELFF,TGTGCCACTCGGCGCAGGGGTACGAACACCGGGGAGCTGTTTTTT
.,TRBV30,.,TRBJ2-2,CAWRGGQNTGELFF,TGTGCCTGGAGAGGGGGACAGAACACCGGGGAGCTGTTTTTT
.,TRBV5-1,.,TRBJ2-5,CASSPGPQETQYF,TGCGCCAGCAGCCCGGGACCGCAAGAGACCCAGTACTTC
.,TRBV18,TRBD2,TRBJ2-1,CASSPPALAGVYNEQFF,TGTGCCAGCTCACCGCCCGCTCTAGCGGGAGTCTACAATGAGCAGTTCTTC
.,TRBV15,.,TRBJ2-1,CATSRGTGELGEQFF,TGTGCCACCAGCAGAGGGACGGGAGAGTTAGGTGAGCAGTTCTTC
.,TRBV6-1,.,TRBJ1-1,CASSGSAEAFF,TGTGCCAGCAGTGGTAGCGCTGAAGCTTTCTTT
.,TRBV11-2,.,TRBJ1-1,CASSSSSEAEAFF,TGTGCCAGCAGCTCCTCCTCGGAAGCTGAAGCTTTCTTT
.,TRBV7-3,.,TRBJ2-3,CASSLVASTDTQYF,TGTGCCAGCAGCTTAGTCGCAAGCACAGATACGCAGTATTTT
.,TRBV6-1,.,TRBJ2-3,CASSAGVSTDTQYF,TGTGCCAGCAGTGCGGGGGTTAGCACAGATACGCAGTATTTT
.,TRBV7-8,TRBD1,TRBJ1-1,CASSLGYRGNTEAFF,TGTGCCAGCAGCTTAGGTTACAGGGGGAACACTGAAGCTTTCTTT
.,TRBV5-1,TRBD2,TRBJ2-5,CASRSPGLVFETQYF,TGCGCCAGTCGAAGCCCGGGACTAGTGTTCGAGACCCAGTACTTC
.,TRBV11-2,.,TRBJ2-7,CASSPLQATTYEQYF,TGTGCCAGCAGCCCGCTTCAGGCAACGACCTACGAGCAGTACTTC
.,TRBV7-9,.,TRBJ1-2,CASSLARPHGYTF,TGTGCCAGCAGCTTAGCGCGGCCCCATGGCTACACCTTC
.,TRBV19,.,TRBJ2-7,CASSTARTVRSSYEQYF,TGTGCCAGTAGTACAGCCCGGACAGTGAGGAGCTCCTACGAGCAGTACTTC
.,TRBV5-1,.,TRBJ2-7,CASSLGDASYEQYF,TGCGCCAGCAGCTTGGGGGACGCTAGCTACGAGCAGTACTTC
.,TRBV11-2,.,TRBJ1-2,CASRSIGGTGYTF,TGTGCCAGCAGATCCATTGGAGGGACCGGCTACACCTTC
.,TRBV4-1,TRBD1,TRBJ1-1,CASSATGTHEAFF,TGCGCCAGCAGCGCGACAGGGACCCATGAAGCTTTCTTT
once,TRBV23-1,.,TRBJ2-7,CARRYPYEQYF,TGCGCACGGCGCTACCCCTACGAGCAGTACTTC
.,TRBV30,.,TRBJ2-1,CASIILSSYNEQFF,TGTGCCTCGATTATTTTAAGCTCCTACAATGAGCAGTTCTTC
.,TRBV11-2,.,TRBJ2-3,CASSLDRGGLRTDTQYF,TGTGCCAGCAGCTTAGATCGGGGAGGCTTGAGAACAGATACGCAGTATTTT
large,TRBV28,.,TRBJ2-5,CASNDSHQKTQYF,TGTGCCAGCAACGACAGTCACCAAAAGACCCAGTACTTC
.,TRBV5-1,TRBD1,TRBJ2-1,CASSPGTEYNEQFF,TGCGCCAGCAGCCCAGGGACAGAATACAATGAGCAGTTCTTC
.,TRBV5-1,.,TRBJ2-3,CASSLASTDTQYF,TGCGCCAGCAGCTTGGCCAGCACAGATACGCAGTATTTT
few,TRBV30,.,TRBJ1-1,CAWCRHTEAFF,TGTGCCTGGTGTAGGCACACTGAAGCTTTCTTT
.,TRBV7-2,.,TRBJ2-7,CASSFSVDYEQYF,TGTGCCAGCAGCTTTAGCGTCGACTACGAGCAGTACTTC
.,TRBV5-1,.,TRBJ1-1,CASSWGGNTEAFF,TGCGCCAGCAGCTGGGGCGGGAACACTGAAGCTTTCTTT
.,TRBV7-9,.,TRBJ2-6,CASSPRVAGANVLTF,TGTGCCAGCAGCCCCAGGGTAGCAGGGGCCAACGTCCTGACTTTC
.,TRBV10-3,.,TRBJ1-2,CAIRSGAENYGYTF,TGTGCCATCAGATCGGGGGCAGAAAACTATGGCTACACCTTC
.,TRBV9,.,TRBJ2-1,CASSTRGGGPYNEQFF,TGTGCCAGCAGCACCCGCGGGGGCGGCCCATACAATGAGCAGTTCTTC
.,TRBV28,.,TRBJ2-5,CASSYGGQETQYF,TGTGCCAGCAGTTATGGGGGGCAGGAGACCCAGTACTTC
.,TRBV5-1,.,TRBJ1-5,CASRGGLEQPQHF,TGCGCCAGCAGGGGGGGGCTAGAGCAGCCCCAGCATTTT
.,TRBV5-1,.,TRBJ2-6,CASSLTTGANVLTF,TGCGCCAGCAGCTTGACAACTGGGGCCAACGTCCTGACTTTC
.,TRBV4-2,TRBD1,TRBJ2-7,CASSPEGAGEQYF,TGTGCCAGCAGCCCAGAGGGGGCGGGTGAGCAGTACTTC
.,TRBV6-5,.,TRBJ2-1,CASSPRRGGGEQFF,TGTGCCAGCAGCCCGAGGCGGGGAGGCGGTGAGCAGTTCTTC
few,TRBV5-6,.,TRBJ1-2,CASSLKGSGYTF,TGTGCCAGCAGCTTGAAAGGTTCTGGCTACACCTTC
.,TRBV25-1,.,TRBJ2-1,CASSEFRDEQFF,TGTGCCAGCAGTGAATTCAGGGATGAGCAGTTCTTC
once,TRBV28,.,TRBJ2-7,CASMSYEQYF,TGTGCCAGCATGTCCTACGAGCAGTACTTC
.,TRBV19,.,TRBJ1-2,CASSASTDSYTF,TGTGCCAGTAGTGCATCGACAGACTCCTACACCTTC